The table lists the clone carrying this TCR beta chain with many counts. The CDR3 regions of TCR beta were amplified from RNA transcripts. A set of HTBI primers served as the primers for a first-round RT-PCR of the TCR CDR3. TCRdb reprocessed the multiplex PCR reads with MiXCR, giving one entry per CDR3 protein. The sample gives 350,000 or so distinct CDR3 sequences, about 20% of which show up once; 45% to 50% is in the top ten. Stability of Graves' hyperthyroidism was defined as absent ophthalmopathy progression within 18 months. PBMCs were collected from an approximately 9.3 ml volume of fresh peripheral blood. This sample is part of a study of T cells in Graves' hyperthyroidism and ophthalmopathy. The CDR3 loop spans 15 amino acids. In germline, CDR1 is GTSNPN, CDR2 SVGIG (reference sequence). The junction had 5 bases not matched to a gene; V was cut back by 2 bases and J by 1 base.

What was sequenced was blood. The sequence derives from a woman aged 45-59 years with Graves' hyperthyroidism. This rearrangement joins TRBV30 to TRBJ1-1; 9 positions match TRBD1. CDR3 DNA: TGTGCCTGGAGTTTAACAGGGGGCCGGAACACTGAAGCTTTCTTT. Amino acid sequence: CAWSLTGGRNTEAFF.